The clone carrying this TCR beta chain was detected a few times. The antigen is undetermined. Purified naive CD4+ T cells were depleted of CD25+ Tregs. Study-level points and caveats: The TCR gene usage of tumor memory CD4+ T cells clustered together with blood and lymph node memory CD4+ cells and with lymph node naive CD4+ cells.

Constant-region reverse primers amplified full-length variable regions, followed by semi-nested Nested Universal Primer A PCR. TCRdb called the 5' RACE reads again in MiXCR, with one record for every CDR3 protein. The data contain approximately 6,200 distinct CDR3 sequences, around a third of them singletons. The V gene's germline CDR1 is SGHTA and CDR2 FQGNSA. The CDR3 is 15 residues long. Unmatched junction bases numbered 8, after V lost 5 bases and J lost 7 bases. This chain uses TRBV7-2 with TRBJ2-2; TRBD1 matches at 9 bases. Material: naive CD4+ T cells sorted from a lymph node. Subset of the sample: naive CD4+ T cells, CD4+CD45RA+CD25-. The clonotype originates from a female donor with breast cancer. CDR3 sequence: CASSDDRGTRGELFF. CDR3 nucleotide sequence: TGTGCCAGCAGCGACGACAGGGGGACCCGCGGGGAGCTGTTTTTT.